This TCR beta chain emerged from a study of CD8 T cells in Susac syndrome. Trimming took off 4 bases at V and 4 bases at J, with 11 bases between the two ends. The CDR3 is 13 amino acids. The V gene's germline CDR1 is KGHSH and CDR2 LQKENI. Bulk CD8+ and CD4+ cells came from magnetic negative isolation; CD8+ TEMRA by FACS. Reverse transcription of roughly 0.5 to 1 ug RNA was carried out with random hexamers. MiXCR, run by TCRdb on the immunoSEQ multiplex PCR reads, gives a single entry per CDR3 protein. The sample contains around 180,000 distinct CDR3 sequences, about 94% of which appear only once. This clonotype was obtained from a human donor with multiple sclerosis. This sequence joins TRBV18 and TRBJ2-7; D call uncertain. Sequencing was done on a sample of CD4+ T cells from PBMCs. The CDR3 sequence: CASSLTGRYEQYF. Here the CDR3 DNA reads TGTGCCAGCTCACTAACGGGCCGATACGAGCAGTACTTC. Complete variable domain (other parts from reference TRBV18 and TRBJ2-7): NAGVMQNPRHLVRRRGQEARLRCSPMKGHSHVYWYRQLPEEGLKFMVYLQKENIIDESGMPKERFSAEFPKEGPSILRIQQVVRGDSAAYFCASSLTGRYEQYFGPGTRLTVT.